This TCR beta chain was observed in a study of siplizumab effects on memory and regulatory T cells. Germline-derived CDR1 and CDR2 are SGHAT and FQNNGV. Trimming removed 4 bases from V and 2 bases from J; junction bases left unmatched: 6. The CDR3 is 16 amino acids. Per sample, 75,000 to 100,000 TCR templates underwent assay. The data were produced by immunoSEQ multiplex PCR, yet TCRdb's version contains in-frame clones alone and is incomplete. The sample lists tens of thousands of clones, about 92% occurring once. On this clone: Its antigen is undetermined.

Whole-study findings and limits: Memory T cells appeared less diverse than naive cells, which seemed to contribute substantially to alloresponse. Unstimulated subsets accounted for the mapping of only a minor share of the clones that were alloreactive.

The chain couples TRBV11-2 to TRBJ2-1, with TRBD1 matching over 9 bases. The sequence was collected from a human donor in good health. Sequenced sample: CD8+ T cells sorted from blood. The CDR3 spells CASSSTGQGPYNEQFF. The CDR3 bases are TGTGCCAGCAGCTCCACGGGACAGGGACCCTACAATGAGCAGTTCTTC.